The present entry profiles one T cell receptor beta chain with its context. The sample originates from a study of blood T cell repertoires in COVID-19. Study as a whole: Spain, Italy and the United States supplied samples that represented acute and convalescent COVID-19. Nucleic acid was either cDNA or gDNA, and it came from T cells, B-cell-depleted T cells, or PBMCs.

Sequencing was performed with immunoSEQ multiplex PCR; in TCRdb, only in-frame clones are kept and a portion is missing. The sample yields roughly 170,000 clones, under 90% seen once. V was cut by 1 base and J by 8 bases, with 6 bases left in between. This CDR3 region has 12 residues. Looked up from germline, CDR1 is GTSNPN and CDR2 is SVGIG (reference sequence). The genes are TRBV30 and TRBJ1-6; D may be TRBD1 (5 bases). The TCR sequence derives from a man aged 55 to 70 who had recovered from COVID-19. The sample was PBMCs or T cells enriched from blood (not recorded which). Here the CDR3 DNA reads TGTGCCTGGAGTGGGGGGGATTCACCCCTCCACTTT. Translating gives CAWSGGDSPLHF.